The clone carrying this T cell receptor beta chain was counted ten times or more. This specimen belongs to a study of human T cells and chemical hapten exposure. Time point meaning: patch test 2, 6 weeks after DPC sensitization. Specified treatment: therapeutic diphenylcyclopropenone sensitization with weekly scalp DPC. Extraction of total RNA was performed on unfractionated whole blood. TCRdb recomputed calls from the RACE reads with MiXCR, one row per CDR3 protein. The table lists approximately 120,000 distinct CDR3 sequences, 9% to 9.5% of them singletons. This CDR3 is built from 15 residues. V was pared by 3 bases and J by 4 bases, with 4 bases of the junction left unmatched. Germline lookup yields CDR1 ENHRY and CDR2 SYGVKD.

Sample: whole blood, taken in connection with sensitization to the hapten diphenylcyclopropenone (DPC). The chain links TRBV10-3 to TRBJ2-7, with 12 nucleotides matching TRBD1. The sequence derives from a woman between 35 and 50 years old with alopecia areata. Some clones in this sample may be carry-over from other donors' samples. The DNA of the CDR3 is TGTGCCATCAGTGAAGGGACAGGGGGCGCGTACGAGCAGTACTTC. Protein: CAISEGTGGAYEQYF.